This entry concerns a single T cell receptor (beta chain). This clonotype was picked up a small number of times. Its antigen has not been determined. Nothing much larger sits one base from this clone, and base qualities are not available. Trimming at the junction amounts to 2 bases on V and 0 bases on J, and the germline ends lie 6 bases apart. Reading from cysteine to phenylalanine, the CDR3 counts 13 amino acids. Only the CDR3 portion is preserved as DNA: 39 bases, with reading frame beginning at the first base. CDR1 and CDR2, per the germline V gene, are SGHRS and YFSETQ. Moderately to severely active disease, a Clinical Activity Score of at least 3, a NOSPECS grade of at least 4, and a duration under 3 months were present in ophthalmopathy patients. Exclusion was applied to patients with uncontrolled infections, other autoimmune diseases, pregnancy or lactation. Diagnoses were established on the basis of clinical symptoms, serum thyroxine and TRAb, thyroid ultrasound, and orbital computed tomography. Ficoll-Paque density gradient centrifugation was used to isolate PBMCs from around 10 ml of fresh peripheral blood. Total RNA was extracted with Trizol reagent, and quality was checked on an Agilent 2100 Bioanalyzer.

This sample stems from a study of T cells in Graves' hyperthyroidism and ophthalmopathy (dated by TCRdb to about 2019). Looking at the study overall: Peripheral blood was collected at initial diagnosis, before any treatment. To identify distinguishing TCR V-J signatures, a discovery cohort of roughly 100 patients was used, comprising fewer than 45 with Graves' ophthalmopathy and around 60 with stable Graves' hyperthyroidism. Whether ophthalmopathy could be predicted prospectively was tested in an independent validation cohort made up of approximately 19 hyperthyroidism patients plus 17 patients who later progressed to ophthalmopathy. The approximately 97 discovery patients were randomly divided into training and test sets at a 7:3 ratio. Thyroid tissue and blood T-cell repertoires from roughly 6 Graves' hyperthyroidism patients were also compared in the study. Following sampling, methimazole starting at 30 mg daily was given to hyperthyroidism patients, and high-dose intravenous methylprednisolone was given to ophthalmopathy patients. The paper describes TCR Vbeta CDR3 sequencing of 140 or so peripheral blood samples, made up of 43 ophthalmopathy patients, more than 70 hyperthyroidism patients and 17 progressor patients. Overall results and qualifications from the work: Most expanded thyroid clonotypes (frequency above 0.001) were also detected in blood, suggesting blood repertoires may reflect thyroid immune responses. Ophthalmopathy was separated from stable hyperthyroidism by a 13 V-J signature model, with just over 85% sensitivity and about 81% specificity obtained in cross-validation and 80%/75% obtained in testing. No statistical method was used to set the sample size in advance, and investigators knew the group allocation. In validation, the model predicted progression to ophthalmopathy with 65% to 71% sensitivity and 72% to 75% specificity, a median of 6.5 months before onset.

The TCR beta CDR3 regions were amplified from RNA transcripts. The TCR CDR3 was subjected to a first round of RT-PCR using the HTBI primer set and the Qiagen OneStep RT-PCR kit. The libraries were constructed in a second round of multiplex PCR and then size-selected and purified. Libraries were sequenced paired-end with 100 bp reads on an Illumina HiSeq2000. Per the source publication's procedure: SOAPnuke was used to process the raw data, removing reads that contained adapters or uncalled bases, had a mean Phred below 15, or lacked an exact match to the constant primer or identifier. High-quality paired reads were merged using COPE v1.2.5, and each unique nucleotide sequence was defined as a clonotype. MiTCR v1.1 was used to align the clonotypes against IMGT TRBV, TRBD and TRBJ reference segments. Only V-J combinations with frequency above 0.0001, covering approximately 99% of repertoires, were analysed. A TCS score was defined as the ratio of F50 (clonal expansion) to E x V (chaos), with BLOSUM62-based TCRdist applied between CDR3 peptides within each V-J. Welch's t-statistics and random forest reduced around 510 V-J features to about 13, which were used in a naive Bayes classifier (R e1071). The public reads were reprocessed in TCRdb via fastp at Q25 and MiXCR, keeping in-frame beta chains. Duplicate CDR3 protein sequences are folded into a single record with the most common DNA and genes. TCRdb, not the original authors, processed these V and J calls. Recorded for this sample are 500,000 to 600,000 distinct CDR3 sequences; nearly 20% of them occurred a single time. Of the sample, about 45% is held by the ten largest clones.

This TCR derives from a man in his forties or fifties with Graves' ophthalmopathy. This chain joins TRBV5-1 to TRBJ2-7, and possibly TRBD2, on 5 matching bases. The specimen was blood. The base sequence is TGCGCCAGCAGCTTCGGACTCTCCTACGAGCAGTACTTC. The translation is CASSFGLSYEQYF. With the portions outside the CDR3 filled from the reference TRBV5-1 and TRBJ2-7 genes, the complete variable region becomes KAGVTQTPRYLIKTRGQQVTLSCSPISGHRSVSWYQQTPGQGLQFLFEYFSETQRNKGNFPGRFSGRQFSNSRSEMNVSTLELGDSALYLCASSFGLSYEQYFGPGTRLTVT.